Only a few counts were recorded for the clone carrying this TCR beta chain. TCRdb keeps only in-frame clones here, not all; method: immunoSEQ multiplex PCR. The sample consists of fewer than 90,000 clones, over 85% of them appearing once. The data derive from a study of T cell changes during pregnancy in multiple sclerosis. Unmatched junction bases numbered 5, after V lost 6 bases and J lost 0 bases. The CDR3 is made up of 15 amino acids. Germline V gene sequence: CDR1 SGHTA, CDR2 FQGNSA. The chain combines TRBV7-2 with TRBJ1-2; 9 bases agree with TRBD1. Sequencing was performed on peripheral blood, taken in the third trimester of pregnancy. The TCR sequence derives from a female donor in good health, enrolled as a control in a pregnancy study. The CDR3 sequence: CASRFGTGPNYGYTF. Written as DNA, the CDR3 is TGTGCCAGCAGGTTCGGGACAGGGCCTAACTATGGCTACACCTTC. The full variable domain, with the rest looked up from reference TRBV7-2 and TRBJ1-2, is GAGVSQSPSNKVTEKGKDVELRCDPISGHTALYWYRQSLGQGLEFLIYFQGNSAPDKSGLPSDRFSAERTGGSVSTLTIQRTQQEDSAVYLCASRFGTGPNYGYTFGSGTRLTVV.